Below, 5 T cell receptor beta chains from the same sample are listed, as sequenced in a study of T cell repertoires in cytomegalovirus infection. For these TCRs, the target antigens are not known. TCRdb re-derived calls from the reads in MiXCR, one entry per CDR3 protein. The data contain about 700,000 distinct CDR3 sequences, around 30% of them singletons. The input for sequencing was cultured PBMCs, taken from culture after CMV antigen stimulation. These receptors came from a human donor in good health (CMV status not recorded). Some clones in this sample may be carry-over from other donors' samples.

This chain uses TRBV6-8 with TRBJ2-2; unclear D gene. From germline, CDR1 is MNHGY and CDR2 SAAAGT. This CDR3 comprises 15 residues. V lost 5 bases to trimming and J lost 3 bases, with 13 bases between them. In DNA form, the CDR3 reads TGTGCCAGCAGTAAAAGGAGCCCAGACACCGGGGAGCTGTTTTTT. Translation gives CASSKRSPDTGELFF.

The J gene is TRBJ2-1, the V gene TRBV7-8; a weak D match, TRBD2 (5 bases). Per the germline V gene, CDR1 is SGHVS and CDR2 is FQNEAQ. V shed 2 bases and J shed 6 bases, with 11 bases lying between them. This CDR3 is built from 14 residues. For the CDR3, the DNA is TGTGCCAGCAGCTTATCAGGCGGACTCAATGAGCAGTTCTTC. This codes for CASSLSGGLNEQFF.

Regarding this clonotype: Germline and junction disagree at one end, which may indicate a read error. J is TRBJ2-5 and V is TRBV5-1; D remains unclear. Germline CDR1 reads SGHRS; CDR2 reads YFSETQ. The CDR3 is made up of 12 amino acids. The CDR3 spells CDSSRLQETQYF. CDR3 sequence (DNA): TGCGACAGCAGCAGGCTGCAAGAGACCCAGTACTTC.

This clonotype has more than one count but fewer than ten. The chain uses TRBV20-1 and TRBJ1-1, with unresolved D. Between the trimmed V and J ends, which lost 3 bases and 5 bases, there was a span of 7 bases. The germline gives CDR1 DFQATT, CDR2 SNEGSKA (reference sequence). The CDR3 runs to 11 residues. As DNA, the CDR3 is TGCAGTGCTAGGGGCGTGACTGAAGCTTTCTTT. Its protein product is CSARGVTEAFF.

V gene TRBV20-1 combines with J gene TRBJ2-1; possibly TRBD1 for D (5 bases). The CDR3 spans 13 residues. V shed 5 bases and J shed 7 bases, with 15 bases lying between them. Germline loops: CDR1 DFQATT, CDR2 SNEGSKA (reference sequence). The CDR3 bases are TGCAGTGCTTGGGGCAGGGTGGGGAATGAGCAGTTCTTC. Protein product: CSAWGRVGNEQFF.